This TCR beta chain was sequenced during a study of control samples from healthy donors and cancer patients. Sequenced by immunoSEQ multiplex PCR; TCRdb stores in-frame clones only, minus some. The sample has some 100,000 clones; just over 90% are singletons. V gave up 6 bases and J gave up 3 bases, with 5 bases separating them. Germline V lookup: CDR1 SNHLY, CDR2 FYNNEI. The CDR3 runs to 11 residues. The rearrangement uses TRBV2 and TRBJ2-5; no clear D. The sequenced sample was blood. The receptor's source is a man between 18 and 29 years old in good health. The CDR3 loop reads CASRDEETQYF. The CDR3 DNA reads as TGTGCCAGCAGGGATGAAGAGACCCAGTACTTC. Using reference TRBV2 and TRBJ2-5 for the parts outside the CDR3, the full variable domain is EPEVTQTPSHQVTQMGQEVILRCVPISNHLYFYWYRQILGQKVEFLVSFYNNEISEKSEIFDDQFSVERPDGSNFTLKIRSTKLEDSAMYFCASRDEETQYFGPGTRLLVL.